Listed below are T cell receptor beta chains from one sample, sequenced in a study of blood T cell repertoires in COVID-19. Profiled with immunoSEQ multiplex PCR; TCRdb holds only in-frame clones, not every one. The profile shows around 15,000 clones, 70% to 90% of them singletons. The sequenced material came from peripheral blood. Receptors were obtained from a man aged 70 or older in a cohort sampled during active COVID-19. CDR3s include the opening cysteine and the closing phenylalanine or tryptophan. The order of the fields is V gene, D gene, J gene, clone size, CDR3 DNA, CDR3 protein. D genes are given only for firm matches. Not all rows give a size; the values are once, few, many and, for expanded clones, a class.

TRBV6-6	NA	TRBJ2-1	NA	TGTGCCAGCAGTTACCCGAGGGGAGGCAGTCGAATCCTCTTC	CASSYPRGGSRILF
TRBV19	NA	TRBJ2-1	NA	TGTGCCAGTATGGACAGCTACAATGAGCAGTTCTTC	CASMDSYNEQFF
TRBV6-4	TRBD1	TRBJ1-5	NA	TGTGCCAGCAGTGACTCGAATGACAGGGACTCCAATCAGCCCCAGCATTTT	CASSDSNDRDSNQPQHF
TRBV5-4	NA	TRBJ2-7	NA	TGTGCCAGCAGCTTGGCCGGGGTAAGGCACGAGCAGTACTTC	CASSLAGVRHEQYF
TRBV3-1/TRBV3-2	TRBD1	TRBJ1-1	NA	TGTGCCAGCAGCCAAGCTTTTTCAGGGGGCTACACTGAAGCTTTCTTT	CASSQAFSGGYTEAFF
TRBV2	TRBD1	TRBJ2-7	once	TGTGCCAGCAACCGGGACAGGGGCTACGAGCAGTACTTC	CASNRDRGYEQYF
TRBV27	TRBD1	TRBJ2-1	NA	TGTGCCAGCAGTCAAGACAGGGACCCCTACAATGAGCAGTTCTTC	CASSQDRDPYNEQFF
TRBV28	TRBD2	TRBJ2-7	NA	TGTGCCAGCAGGGCCTCTAGCGGGAACTACGAGCAGTACTTC	CASRASSGNYEQYF
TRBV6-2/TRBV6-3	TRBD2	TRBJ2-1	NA	TGTGCCAGCAGTGTTAGCGGGAGACTATCCTACAATGAGCAGTTCTTC	CASSVSGRLSYNEQFF
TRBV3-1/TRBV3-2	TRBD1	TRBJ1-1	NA	TGTGCCAGCAGCCAAACGGACAGGGACACTGAAGCTTTCTTT	CASSQTDRDTEAFF
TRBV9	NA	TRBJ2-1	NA	TGTGCCAGCAGCGTAGGGCTAGTCTATGAGCAGTTCTTC	CASSVGLVYEQFF
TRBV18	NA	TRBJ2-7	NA	TGTGCCAGCTCGCAACAGGGTCACGAGCAGTACTTC	CASSQQGHEQYF
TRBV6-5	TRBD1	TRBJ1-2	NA	TGTGCCAGCAGTTACTCGAAGGGACAGGGGGCACTTGGCTACACCTTC	CASSYSKGQGALGYTF
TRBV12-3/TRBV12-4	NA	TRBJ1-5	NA	TGTGCCAGCAGTTTGGGCGGAGGTCAGCCCCAGCATTTT	CASSLGGGQPQHF
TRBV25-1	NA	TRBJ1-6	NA	TGTGCCAGCAGTGGGGGCCTGCATTGGCCCCTCCACTTT	CASSGGLHWPLHF
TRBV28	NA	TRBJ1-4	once	TGTGCCAGCAGTTTAAGGGACATTTATGAAAAACTGTTTTTT	CASSLRDIYEKLFF
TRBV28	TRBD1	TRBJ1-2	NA	TGTGCCAGCAGACAGGGGGCTCAGGACTATGGCTACACCTTC	CASRQGAQDYGYTF
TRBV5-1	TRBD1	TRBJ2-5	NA	TGCGCCAGCAGCTCGGGACAGGGACAAGAGACCCAGTACTTC	CASSSGQGQETQYF
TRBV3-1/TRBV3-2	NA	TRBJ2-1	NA	TGTGCCAGCACCCCCATCGGGTACAATGAGCAGTTCTTC	CASTPIGYNEQFF
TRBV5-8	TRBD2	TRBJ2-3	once	TGTGCCAGCACTCAGGGACTAGCAACAGCCCTCACAGATACGCAGTATTTT	CASTQGLATALTDTQYF
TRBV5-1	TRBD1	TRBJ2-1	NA	TGCGCCAGCAGCCCGGGACAGGGGAATGAGCAGTTCTTC	CASSPGQGNEQFF
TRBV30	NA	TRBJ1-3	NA	TGTGCCTGGGGAATATCAGGGCTAATTGGAAACACCATATATTTT	CAWGISGLIGNTIYF
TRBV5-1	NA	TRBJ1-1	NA	TGCGCCAGCAGCTTGGAGGCGGATGAAGCTTTCTTT	CASSLEADEAFF
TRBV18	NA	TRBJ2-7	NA	TGTGCCAGCTCACCACTCGCGGGACGGGCCTACGAGCAGTACTTC	CASSPLAGRAYEQYF
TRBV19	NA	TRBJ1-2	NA	TGTGCCAGTAGTATTAGCGGGGTTACTAACTATGGCTACACCTTC	CASSISGVTNYGYTF
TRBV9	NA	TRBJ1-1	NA	TGTGCCAGCAGCGTAGATGGCAACACTGAAGCTTTCTTT	CASSVDGNTEAFF
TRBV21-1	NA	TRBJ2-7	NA	TGTGCCAGCAGCAAAGCGCTGGTCCGCCGGTCCTACGAGCAGTACTTC	CASSKALVRRSYEQYF
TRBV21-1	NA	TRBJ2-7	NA	TGTGCCAGCAGCAAATTTCTAGCGGGAGGGCCGGGCGAGCAGTACTTC	CASSKFLAGGPGEQYF
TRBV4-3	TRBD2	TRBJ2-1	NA	TGCGCCAGCAGCCAAGACTCCGGGACTAGAGGTGAGCAGTTCTTC	CASSQDSGTRGEQFF
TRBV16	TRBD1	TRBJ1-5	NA	TGTGCCAGCAGCCGGGACAGAAATCAGCCCCAGCATTTT	CASSRDRNQPQHF
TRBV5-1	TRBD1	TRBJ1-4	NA	TGCGCCAGCAGCTTGGCCCCACAGGGGGCAGGAGAAAAACTGTTTTTT	CASSLAPQGAGEKLFF
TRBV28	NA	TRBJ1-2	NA	TGTGCCAGCAGTTTGGTCCCCTCGGGTGGCTACACCTTC	CASSLVPSGGYTF
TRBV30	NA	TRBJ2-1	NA	TGTGCCTGGAGGAGAGGATGGTCGGACAATGAGCAGTTCTTC	CAWRRGWSDNEQFF
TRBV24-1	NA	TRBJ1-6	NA	TGTGCCACCAGTGATCGGGGGGACTCACCCCTCCACTTT	CATSDRGDSPLHF